One and the same sample provided the 30 T cell receptor beta chains below, sequenced in a study of T cell repertoires and leukemia-associated antigens. TCRdb re-called the 5' RACE reads through MiXCR, storing one row per CDR3 protein. This sample has 10,000 to 12,000 distinct CDR3 sequences, with around 40% found just once. These receptors are not linked to any known antigen. The sample consisted of CD3+ T cells sorted from blood and cultured. The receptors were gathered from a female donor in good health.

A note on this clonotype: It may be a read error: a sequence one base away is much more abundant. The chain joins TRBV7-9 to TRBJ2-3, with 9 bases matching TRBD2. There are 16 residues in the CDR3. Germline V gives CDR1 SEHNR, CDR2 FQNEAQ (reference sequence). The CDR3 region is CASSQISGSGTGTQYF. The CDR3 nucleotides are TGTGCCAGCAGCCAAATTAGCGGGAGCGGCACAGGTACGCAGTATTTT.

By share, this clonotype ranks as medium-sized. The chain employs TRBV6-5 and TRBJ1-5; 8 positions agree with TRBD1. The germline gives CDR1 MNHEY, CDR2 SVGAGI. The V segment lost 4 bases and the J segment 11 bases; nucleotides outside the gene matches: 7. The CDR3 is 13 amino acids. CDR3 amino acids: CASSSGGRGTQHF. The CDR3 region has the DNA TGTGCCAGCAGTTCAGGGGGCCGAGGGACCCAGCATTTT.

To note about this clonotype: Since a much larger clone is just one base distant, this may be a read error. This sequence joins TRBV28 and TRBJ1-1; D call uncertain. The CDR3 totals 15 residues. In germline, CDR1 is MDHEN, CDR2 SYDVKM. CDR3 region: CASSPPWETNTGAFF. CDR3 nucleotides: TGTGCCAGCAGTCCCCCCTGGGAGACGAACACTGGAGCTTTCTTT.

The rearrangement joins TRBV6-6 to TRBJ2-2; 9 bases are a match to TRBD2. This CDR3 is 15 amino acids long. Losses at the gene ends were 6 bases for V and 4 bases for J; bases not matched to a gene: 6. Germline CDR1 MNHNY, CDR2 SVGAGI (reference sequence). This CDR3 is CASRQTSGSTGELFF. As DNA, the CDR3 is TGTGCCAGCAGACAGACTAGCGGTAGCACCGGGGAGCTGTTTTTT.

This chain connects TRBV6-4 to TRBJ2-1; 10 bases agree with TRBD2. V lost 6 bases and J lost 8; bases outside the gene matches: 7. Germline V CDR1 and CDR2: MRHNA, SNTAGT. The CDR3 is 14 residues long. The CDR3 bases are TGTGCCAGCAGAAAGCGGGAGGGCTCCGATGAGCAGTTCTTC. Residues: CASRKREGSDEQFF.

Details on this clonotype: The CDR3 end shows no conserved phenylalanine or tryptophan, and so a read error is likely. The chain has TRBV5-1 and TRBJ2-4, with a weak D call TRBD2 (7 bases). This CDR3 contains 15 residues. Germline V gene lookup returns CDR1 SGHRS and CDR2 YFSETQ. CDR3 loop: CASPPGRGLGNIQYS. The DNA of the CDR3 is TGTGCCAGCCCTCCTGGGAGGGGGTTGGGGAACATTCAGTACTCC.

The V call is TRBV27, the J call TRBJ2-7; D perhaps matches TRBD2 (6 bases). Between the trimmed V and J ends, which lost 9 bases and 3 bases, there was a span of 15 bases. CDR1 MNHEY and CDR2 SMNVEV come from the germline V gene (reference sequence). The length of the CDR3 is 13 residues. The CDR3 DNA is TGTGCCAGGGGCGGGACTTCTTTCTACGAGCAGTACTTC. Residues: CARGGTSFYEQYF.

In this sample, this clonotype turned up many times. The genes are TRBV4-2 and TRBJ2-3, with TRBD2 matching over 9 bases. CDR3 size: 16 residues. CDR1 LGHNA and CDR2 YNFKEQ come from the germline V gene. V dropped 0 bases and J dropped 4; count of bases not matched to a gene: 5. The CDR3 loop reads CASSQEFSGRSDTQYF. CDR3 bases: TGTGCCAGCAGCCAAGAATTTAGCGGGAGATCAGATACGCAGTATTTT.

This chain joins TRBV5-1 and TRBJ2-5; no clear D gene. The germline gives CDR1 SGHRS, CDR2 YFSETQ. The V end was cut by 1 base, the J end by 7 bases, with 20 bases between. The CDR3 has 16 residues. The CDR3 DNA reads TGCGCCAGCAGCTTGAGTCACCTCTCGAGACCCGGGACCCAGTACTTC. Its translation: CASSLSHLSRPGTQYF.

This clonotype came up many times. The chain employs TRBV24-1 and TRBJ1-5; D is ambiguous. The V end lost 4 bases, the J end lost 7 bases, and 7 bases lay between the germline ends. From germline, CDR1 is KGHDR and CDR2 SFDVKD. The CDR3 extends over 12 amino acids. The CDR3 loop is CATSESGQPQHF. CDR3 DNA sequence: TGTGCCACCAGTGAAAGTGGCCAGCCCCAGCATTTT.

This clonotype has a handful of counts. This chain joins TRBV29-1 and TRBJ1-5; TRBD1 is a possible D gene (6 bases). Trimming pared 4 bases from V and 0 bases from J, leaving 10 bases between. Germline V gene sequence: CDR1 SQVTM, CDR2 ANQGSEA. The CDR3 runs 14 residues. CDR3 DNA sequence: TGCAGCGTTGCAGGGGTTAATAGCAATCAGCCCCAGCATTTT. Its translation is CSVAGVNSNQPQHF.

This clonotype counts as medium-sized. The rearrangement joins TRBV7-2 to TRBJ2-1; D remains ambiguous. The CDR3 loop spans 14 amino acids. V was trimmed by 3 bases and J by 1 base, leaving 7 bases between them. Germline V gene sequence: CDR1 SGHTA, CDR2 FQGNSA. CDR3 residues: CASSFMGSYNEQFF. The CDR3 nucleotides are TGTGCCAGCAGCTTCATGGGGTCCTACAATGAGCAGTTCTTC.

J is TRBJ2-1 and V is TRBV28; D is perhaps TRBD2 (8 bases). The V and J ends lost 5 bases and 7 bases respectively, with 24 bases between them. The CDR3 length is 17 residues. The germline CDR1 and CDR2 sequences are MDHEN and SYDVKM. The CDR3 DNA follows: TGTGCCAGCAGTACAGGGGCCGGGACCAGCGGGAGAAATGAGCAGTTCTTC. This sequence encodes CASSTGAGTSGRNEQFF.

This clonotype was counted ten times or more. The rearrangement joins TRBV27 to TRBJ2-5; 8 nucleotides align to TRBD2. Trimming at V came to 2 bases and at J to 5 bases, leaving 7 bases not matched to a gene. The CDR3 consists of 15 residues. In germline, CDR1 is MNHEY, CDR2 SMNVEV (reference sequence). The CDR3 here is CASSLDGRAGETQYF. The CDR3 DNA reads TGTGCCAGCAGTTTAGACGGGAGGGCCGGGGAGACCCAGTACTTC.

This clonotype was counted many times. This chain links TRBV12-3 or TRBV12-4 with TRBJ2-5, with 7 nucleotides matching TRBD2. The ends lost 1 base at V and 2 bases at J; junction bases unmatched: 4. The CDR3 length is 15 residues. DNA of the CDR3: TGTGCCAGCAGTTTAGGGGGAGGGGAGCAAGAGACCCAGTACTTC. Protein product: CASSLGGGEQETQYF.

By sample fraction, this clonotype is medium-sized. The chain employs TRBV4-1 and TRBJ1-2; D remains ambiguous. The germline CDR1 and CDR2 sequences are MGHRA and YSYEKL. The V end lost 6 bases, the J end lost 4 bases, and 15 bases lay between the germline ends. The CDR3 has 14 amino acids. CDR3 DNA: TGCGCCAGCAGTCCTCCAACCAGGAGCTATGGCTACACCTTC. Translating it yields CASSPPTRSYGYTF.

This clonotype was observed many times. V gene TRBV5-1 combines with J gene TRBJ1-1; D not resolved. Germline values: CDR1 SGHRS, CDR2 YFSETQ. V lost 4 bases and J lost 3, with 10 bases in between. CDR3 length: 13 residues. The CDR3 region has the DNA TGCGCCAGCAGCCGGAAGTCGGACACTGAAGCTTTCTTT. This sequence encodes CASSRKSDTEAFF.

V usage is TRBV29-1 and J usage is TRBJ2-3; D possibly corresponds to TRBD2 (6 bases). Germline CDR1 SQVTM, CDR2 ANQGSEA. V lost 7 bases and J lost 4, with 18 bases in between. The CDR3 consists of 14 residues. The CDR3 region is CSGGVGSVSDTQYF. The CDR3 DNA reads TGCAGCGGGGGGGTGGGATCAGTTTCAGATACGCAGTATTTT.

As to this clonotype: A read error may be the cause here, since a much bigger clone is one base away. The CDR3 does not end in the conserved phenylalanine or tryptophan, so this is likely a read error. The V call is TRBV19, the J call TRBJ2-3, with D unresolved. Per germline, CDR1 LNHDA and CDR2 SQIVND (reference sequence). The CDR3 is made up of 12 amino acids. Between the trimmed V and J ends, which lost 8 bases and 2 bases, there was a span of 8 bases. The DNA of the CDR3 is TGTGCCAGTGTTGGGGACACAGATACGCAGTATCTT. Protein product: CASVGDTDTQYL.

By sample fraction, this clonotype is medium-sized. The chain couples TRBV20-1 to TRBJ1-1; D gene uncertain. Germline V gene sequence: CDR1 DFQATT, CDR2 SNEGSKA (reference sequence). The V and J ends lost 4 bases and 5 bases respectively, with 17 bases between them. The CDR3 runs 14 residues. CDR3 protein: CSAKSRSFKTEAFF. CDR3 DNA sequence: TGCAGTGCTAAGAGCAGGAGCTTTAAGACTGAAGCTTTCTTT.

This clonotype has more than one count but fewer than ten. The J gene is TRBJ2-1, the V gene TRBV9, with D perhaps TRBD1 or TRBD2 (5 bases each). The CDR3 covers 14 residues. Trimming removed 0 bases at V and 6 bases at J, with 10 bases between. Per germline, CDR1 SGDLS and CDR2 YYNGEE. The CDR3 sequence is CASSVAGLPNEQFF. DNA for the CDR3: TGTGCCAGCAGCGTAGCGGGGCTTCCCAATGAGCAGTTCTTC.

The sample holds many counts of this clonotype. This chain joins TRBV5-1 and TRBJ1-4; D is ambiguous. V gave up 4 bases and J gave up 12 bases, with 13 bases separating them. Germline V CDR1 and CDR2: SGHRS, YFSETQ. This CDR3 comprises 12 residues. CDR3 in amino acids: CASSPGPRELFF. Written as DNA, the CDR3 is TGCGCCAGCAGCCCAGGCCCTCGGGAACTGTTTTTT.

This clonotype was observed many times. This sequence joins TRBV5-5 and TRBJ2-7, with 7 positions matching TRBD2. Germline V gene sequence: CDR1 SGHKS, CDR2 YYEKEE (reference sequence). J lost 1 base, V lost 2 bases, and 3 bases had no gene match. This CDR3 contains 14 residues. The CDR3 DNA reads TGTGCCAGCAGCTTAGCACTAGCGTCCTACGAGCAGTACTTC. It translates to CASSLALASYEQYF.

Notes on this clonotype: An end of the junction does not agree with germline; a read error may underlie this. The V call is TRBV20-1, the J call TRBJ2-5; D may be TRBD1 (5 bases). There are 12 residues in the CDR3. The germline gives CDR1 DFQATT, CDR2 SNEGSKA (reference sequence). The CDR3 DNA reads TGCAGTGCTAGCGACAGCCAAGAGACCCAGCATTTC. It translates to CSASDSQETQHF.

The table lists this clonotype with many counts. The chain couples TRBV18 to TRBJ1-5; 7 bases agree with TRBD1. V trimming: 1 base; J trimming: 3 bases; junction bases outside the gene matches: 9. Looked up from germline, CDR1 is KGHSH and CDR2 is LQKENI. The CDR3 runs to 17 residues. The CDR3 DNA reads TGTGCCAGCTCACCACGAGGGACAGAGAGTTTCAATCAGCCCCAGCATTTT. This codes for CASSPRGTESFNQPQHF.

Remarks on this clonotype: Sequence at one end of the junction differs from germline and may be a read error. The J gene is TRBJ2-2, the V gene TRBV7-9, with 8 nucleotides matching TRBD2. Germline lookup yields CDR1 SEHNR and CDR2 FQNEAQ (reference sequence). The CDR3 spans 15 residues. CDR3 amino acids: CASGLFSGNTGELVF. CDR3 nucleotide sequence: TGTGCCAGCGGCTTATTTAGCGGGAACACCGGGGAGCTGGTTTTT.

Comments on this clonotype: One end of the junction fails to match germline, which may point to a read error. The V gene is TRBV6-5, the J gene TRBJ1-1; D perhaps matches TRBD1 (6 bases). The V gene's germline CDR1 is MNHEY and CDR2 SVGAGI. The CDR3 contains 15 residues. This CDR3 is CASSYSRGVGTEALF. The CDR3 DNA is TGTGCCAGCAGTTACTCAAGGGGGGTGGGGACTGAAGCTCTCTTT.

The chain uses TRBV7-9 and TRBJ2-7; tentatively, D is TRBD1 (5 bases). CDR3 length: 14 amino acids. The V end lost 1 base, the J end lost 2 bases, and 9 bases lay between the germline ends. Germline CDR1 is SEHNR and CDR2 is FQNEAQ (reference sequence). CDR3 residues: CASSLVDSPYEQYF. The CDR3 coding sequence is TGTGCCAGCAGCTTAGTCGACAGTCCCTACGAGCAGTACTTC.

This rearrangement joins TRBV12-3 or TRBV12-4 to TRBJ2-7, with D hard to call. There are 12 residues in the CDR3. V shed 8 bases and J shed 2 bases, with 10 bases lying between them. The CDR3 spells CASGKGTYEQYF. CDR3 nucleotide sequence: TGTGCCAGCGGAAAGGGTACCTACGAGCAGTACTTC.

This clonotype is labeled medium-sized. V usage is TRBV7-8 and J usage is TRBJ2-1; 7 bases fit TRBD2. J was trimmed by 0 bases and V by 5 bases; bases with no gene match: 10. Germline-derived CDR1 and CDR2 are SGHVS and FQNEAQ. The CDR3 runs to 17 residues. As DNA, the CDR3 is TGTGCCAGCAGCCCCCTGGGACTAACCGTCTCCTACAATGAGCAGTTCTTC. This gives the protein CASSPLGLTVSYNEQFF.